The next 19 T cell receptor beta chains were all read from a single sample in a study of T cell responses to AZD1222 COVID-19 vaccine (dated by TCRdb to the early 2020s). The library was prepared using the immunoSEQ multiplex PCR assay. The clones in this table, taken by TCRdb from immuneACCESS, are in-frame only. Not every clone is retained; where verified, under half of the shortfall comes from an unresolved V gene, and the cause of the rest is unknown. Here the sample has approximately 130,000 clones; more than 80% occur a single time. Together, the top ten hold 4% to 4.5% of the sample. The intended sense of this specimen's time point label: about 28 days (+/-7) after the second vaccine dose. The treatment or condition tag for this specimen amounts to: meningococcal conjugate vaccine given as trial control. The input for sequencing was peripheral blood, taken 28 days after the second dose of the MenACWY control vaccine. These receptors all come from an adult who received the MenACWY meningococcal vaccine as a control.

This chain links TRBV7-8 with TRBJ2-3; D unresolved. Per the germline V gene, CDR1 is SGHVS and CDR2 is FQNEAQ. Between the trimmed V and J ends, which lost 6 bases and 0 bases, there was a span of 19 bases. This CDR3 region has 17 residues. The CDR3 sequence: CASRPKGMAWSTDTQYF. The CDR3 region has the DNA TGTGCCAGCAGACCCAAAGGTATGGCGTGGAGCACAGATACGCAGTATTTT.

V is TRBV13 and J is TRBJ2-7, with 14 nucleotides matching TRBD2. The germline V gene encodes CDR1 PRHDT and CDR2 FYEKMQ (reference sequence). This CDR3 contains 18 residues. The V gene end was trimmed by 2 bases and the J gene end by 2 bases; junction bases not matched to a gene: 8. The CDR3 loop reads CASSLQGTSGSWAYEQYF. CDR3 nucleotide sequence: TGTGCCAGCAGCTTACAGGGGACTAGCGGGAGCTGGGCCTACGAGCAGTACTTC.

The DNA for the CDR3 is TGTGCCAGTTGGGGGACTAGCGGGAGCCCAGATACGCAGTATTTT. Amino acids: CASWGTSGSPDTQYF. The J gene is TRBJ2-3, the V gene TRBV19; 14 nucleotides match TRBD2. Per the germline V gene, CDR1 is LNHDA and CDR2 is SQIVND (reference sequence). The CDR3 consists of 15 residues. The trim removed 8 bases at V and 4 bases at J, leaving 5 bases unmatched.

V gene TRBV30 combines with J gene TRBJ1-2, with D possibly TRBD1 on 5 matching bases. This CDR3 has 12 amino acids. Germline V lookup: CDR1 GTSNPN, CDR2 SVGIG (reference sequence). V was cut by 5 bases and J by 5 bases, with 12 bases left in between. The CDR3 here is CAWGALRYGYTF. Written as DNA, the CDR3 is TGTGCCTGGGGGGCCCTTCGGTATGGCTACACCTTC. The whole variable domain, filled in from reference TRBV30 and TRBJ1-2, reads SQTIHQWPATLVQPVGSPLSLECTVEGTSNPNLYWYRQAAGRGLQLLFYSVGIGQISSEVPQNLSASRPQDRQFILSSKKLLLSDSGFYLCAWGALRYGYTFGSGTRLTVV.

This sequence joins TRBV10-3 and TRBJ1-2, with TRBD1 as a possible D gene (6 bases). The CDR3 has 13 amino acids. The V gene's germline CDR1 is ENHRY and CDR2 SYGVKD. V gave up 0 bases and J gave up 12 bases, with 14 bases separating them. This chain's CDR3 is CAISESTLGADTF. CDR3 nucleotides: TGTGCCATCAGTGAGTCGACGTTGGGGGCGGACACCTTC.

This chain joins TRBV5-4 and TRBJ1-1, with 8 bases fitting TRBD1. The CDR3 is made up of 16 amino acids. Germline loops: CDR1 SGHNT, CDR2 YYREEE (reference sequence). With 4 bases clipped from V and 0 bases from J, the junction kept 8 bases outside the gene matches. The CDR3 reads CASSLPGQGVNTEAFF. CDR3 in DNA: TGTGCCAGCAGCCTCCCCGGACAGGGTGTGAACACTGAAGCTTTCTTT. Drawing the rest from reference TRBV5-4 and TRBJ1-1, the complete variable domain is ETGVTQSPTHLIKTRGQQVTLRCSSQSGHNTVSWYQQALGQGPQFIFQYYREEENGRGNFPPRFSGLQFPNYSSELNVNALELDDSALYLCASSLPGQGVNTEAFFGQGTRLTVV.

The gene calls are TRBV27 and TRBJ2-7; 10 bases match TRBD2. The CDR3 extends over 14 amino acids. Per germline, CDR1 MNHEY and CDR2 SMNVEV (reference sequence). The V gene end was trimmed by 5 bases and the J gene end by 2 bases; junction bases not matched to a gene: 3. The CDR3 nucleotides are TGTGCCAGCAGTCGGACTAGCGGTGCCTACGAGCAGTACGTC. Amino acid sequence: CASSRTSGAYEQYV.

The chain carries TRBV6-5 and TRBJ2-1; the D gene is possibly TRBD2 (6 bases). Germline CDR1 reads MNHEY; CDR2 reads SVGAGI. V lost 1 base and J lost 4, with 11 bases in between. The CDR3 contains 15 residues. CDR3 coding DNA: TGTGCCAGCAGTTACTTAGTTAGCGGATACAATGAGCAGTTCTTC. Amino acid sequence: CASSYLVSGYNEQFF.

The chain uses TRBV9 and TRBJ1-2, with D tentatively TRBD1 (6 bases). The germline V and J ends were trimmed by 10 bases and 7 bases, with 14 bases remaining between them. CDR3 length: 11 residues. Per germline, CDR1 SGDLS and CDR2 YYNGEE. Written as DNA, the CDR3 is TGTGCCCGCGGGGGGGCAGGTGGCTACACCTTC. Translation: CARGGAGGYTF.

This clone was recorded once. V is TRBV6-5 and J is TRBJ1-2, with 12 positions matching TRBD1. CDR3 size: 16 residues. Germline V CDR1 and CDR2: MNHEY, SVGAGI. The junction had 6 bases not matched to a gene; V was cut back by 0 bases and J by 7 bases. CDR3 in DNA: TGTGCCAGCAGTTACTCGAGGGACAGGGGGCGGAGTGGCTACACCTTC. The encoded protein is CASSYSRDRGRSGYTF.

The CDR3 is CSASGDRVDEQFF. The DNA for the CDR3 is TGCAGTGCTAGTGGCGACAGGGTCGATGAGCAGTTCTTC. The chain has TRBV20-1 and TRBJ2-1; the match to TRBD1 covers 7 bases. This CDR3 region has 13 residues. Trimming at V came to 3 bases and at J to 8 bases, leaving 7 bases not matched to a gene. CDR1 is DFQATT, CDR2 SNEGSKA, per germline (reference sequence).

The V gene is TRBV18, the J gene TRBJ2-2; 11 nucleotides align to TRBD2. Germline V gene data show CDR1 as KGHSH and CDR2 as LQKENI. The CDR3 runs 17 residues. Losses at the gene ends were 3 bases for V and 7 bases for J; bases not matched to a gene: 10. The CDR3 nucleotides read TGTGCCAGCTCACCCCTCCAGACTAGCGGGACTATCGGGGAGCTGTTTTTT. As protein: CASSPLQTSGTIGELFF.

CDR3 nucleotide sequence: TGTGCCAGCAGCTTAGCAGGGGGCAATCAGCCCCAGCATTTT. Translated: CASSLAGGNQPQHF. The V call is TRBV7-2, the J call TRBJ1-5; a weak D match, TRBD1 (5 bases). Germline V gene lookup returns CDR1 SGHTA and CDR2 FQGNSA. The ends were cut back, 0 bases at V and 2 bases at J, with 5 bases in the middle. CDR3 length equals 14 residues.

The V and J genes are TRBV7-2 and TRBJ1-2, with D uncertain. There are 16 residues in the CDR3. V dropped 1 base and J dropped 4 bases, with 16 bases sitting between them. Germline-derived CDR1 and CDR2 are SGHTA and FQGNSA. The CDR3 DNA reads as TGTGCCAGCAGCTTAGACCCGGACGGGAAATCCTATGGCTACACCTTC. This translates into CASSLDPDGKSYGYTF.

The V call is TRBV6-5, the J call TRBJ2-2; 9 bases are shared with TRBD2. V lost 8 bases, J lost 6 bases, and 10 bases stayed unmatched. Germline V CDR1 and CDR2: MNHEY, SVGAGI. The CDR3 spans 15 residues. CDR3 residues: CASQGRGGASGELFF. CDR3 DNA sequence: TGTGCCAGCCAGGGGCGCGGGGGGGCCTCCGGGGAGCTGTTTTTT.

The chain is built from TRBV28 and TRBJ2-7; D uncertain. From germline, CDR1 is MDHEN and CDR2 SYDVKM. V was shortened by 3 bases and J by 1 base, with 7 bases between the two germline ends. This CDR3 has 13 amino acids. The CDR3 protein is CASSFTNSYEQYV. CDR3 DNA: TGTGCCAGCAGTTTCACTAATTCCTACGAGCAGTACGTC.

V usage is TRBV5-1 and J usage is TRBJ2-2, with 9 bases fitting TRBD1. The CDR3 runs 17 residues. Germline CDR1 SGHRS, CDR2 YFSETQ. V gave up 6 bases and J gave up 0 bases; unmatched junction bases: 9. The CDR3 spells CASTTSGQGTNTGELFF. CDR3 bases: TGCGCCAGCACAACCTCGGGACAGGGCACGAACACCGGGGAGCTGTTTTTT.

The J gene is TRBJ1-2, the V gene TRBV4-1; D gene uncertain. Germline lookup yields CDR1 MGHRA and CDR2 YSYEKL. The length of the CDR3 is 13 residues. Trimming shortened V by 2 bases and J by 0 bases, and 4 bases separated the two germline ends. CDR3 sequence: CASSQISNYGYTF. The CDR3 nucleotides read TGCGCCAGCAGCCAAATCTCTAACTATGGCTACACCTTC.

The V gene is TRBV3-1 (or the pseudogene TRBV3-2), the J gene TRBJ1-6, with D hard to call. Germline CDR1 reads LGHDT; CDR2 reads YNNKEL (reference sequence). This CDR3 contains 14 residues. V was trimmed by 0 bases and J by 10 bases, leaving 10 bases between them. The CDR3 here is CASSQDRGNSPLHF. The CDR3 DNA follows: TGTGCCAGCAGCCAAGATCGGGGTAACTCACCCCTCCACTTT.